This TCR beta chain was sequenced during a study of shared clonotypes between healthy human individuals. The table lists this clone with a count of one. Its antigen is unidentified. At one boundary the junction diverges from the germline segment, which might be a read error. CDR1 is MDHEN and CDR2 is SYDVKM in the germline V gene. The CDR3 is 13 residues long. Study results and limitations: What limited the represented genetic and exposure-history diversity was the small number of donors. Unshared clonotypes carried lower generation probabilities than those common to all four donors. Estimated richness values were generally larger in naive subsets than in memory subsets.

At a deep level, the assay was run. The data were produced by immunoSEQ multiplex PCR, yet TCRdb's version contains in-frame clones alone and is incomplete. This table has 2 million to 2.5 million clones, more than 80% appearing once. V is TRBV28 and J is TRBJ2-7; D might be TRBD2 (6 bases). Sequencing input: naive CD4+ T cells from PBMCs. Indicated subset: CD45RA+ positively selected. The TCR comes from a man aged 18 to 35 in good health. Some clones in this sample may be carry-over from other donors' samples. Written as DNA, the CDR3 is TGTGCCGGCAGTTTCGGGGGTGGTTACGAGCAGTACTTC. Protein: CAGSFGGGYEQYF. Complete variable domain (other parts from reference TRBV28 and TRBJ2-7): DVKVTQSSRYLVKRTGEKVFLECVQDMDHENMFWYRQDPGLGLRLIYFSYDVKMKEKGDIPEGYSVSREKKERFSLILESASTNQTSMYLCAGSFGGGYEQYFGPGTRLTVT.